This T cell receptor beta chain comes out of a study of T cell responses to AZD1222 COVID-19 vaccine. Assay used: immunoSEQ multiplex PCR; TCRdb lists only in-frame clones, some missing. The sample carries some 31,000 clones, more than 75% recorded once. The study's findings and limits: Rises in breadth and depth of Spike-specific TCRs came after two AZD1222 doses.

Trimming stripped 6 bases from V and 3 bases from J, with 11 bases between. Germline V gene sequence: CDR1 SNHLY, CDR2 FYNNEI. The CDR3 covers 13 residues. With regard to this clone: The target antigen is unknown.

The source is an adult who received the AZD1222 COVID-19 vaccine. The V call is TRBV2, the J call TRBJ1-2, with D maybe TRBD1 (5 bases). The sequencing here drew on peripheral blood, taken 28 days after the second AZD1222 dose. The DNA of the CDR3 is TGTGCCAGCAGCCAGGGTGCATACTATGGCTACACCTTC. Its translation: CASSQGAYYGYTF.